These 10 T cell receptor beta chains share one sample of origin, sequenced in a study of radiation and T cells in renal cell carcinoma. Libraries were prepared by immunoSEQ multiplex PCR; TCRdb keeps only in-frame clonotypes and omits some of them. The table has 100,000 to 150,000 clones, roughly four fifths seen once. Time point of the sample: blood 2 weeks post-SBRT. Treatment meaning: 15 Gy SBRT to primary tumor, nephrectomy 4 weeks later. Material: blood, obtained from a patient whose treatment included radiotherapy and nephrectomy. The receptors originated from a man aged 50 to 60 with renal cell carcinoma.

J is TRBJ2-2 and V is TRBV4-1; 7 bases line up with TRBD2. CDR1 is MGHRA and CDR2 is YSYEKL in the germline V gene. J gave up 3 bases and V 1 base, and 5 bases lay outside the gene matches. This CDR3 is 16 amino acids long. Here the CDR3 reads CASSQAASGYTGELFF. CDR3 DNA sequence: TGCGCCAGCAGCCAAGCAGCTAGCGGCTACACCGGGGAGCTGTTTTTT.

This chain uses TRBV28 with TRBJ2-7; D perhaps matches TRBD1 (7 bases). Trimming removed 5 bases from V and 2 bases from J, with 19 bases in between. The CDR3 runs to 16 residues. Germline lookup yields CDR1 MDHEN and CDR2 SYDVKM. This CDR3 reads CASSPSGRGDTYEQYF. In DNA, the CDR3 is TGTGCCAGCAGTCCCTCTGGCAGGGGGGATACCTACGAGCAGTACTTC.

This clone is a singleton in its sample. The J gene is TRBJ2-1, the V gene TRBV18, with 11 positions matching TRBD2. The V segment lost 5 bases and the J segment 3 bases; nucleotides outside the gene matches: 3. This CDR3 spans 15 amino acids. The germline V gene encodes CDR1 KGHSH and CDR2 LQKENI. The CDR3: CASSSGTSGYNEQFF. CDR3 nucleotides: TGTGCCAGCTCATCAGGGACTAGCGGCTACAATGAGCAGTTCTTC.

This chain uses TRBV9 with TRBJ2-3; 12 nucleotides align to TRBD2. Trimming cost V 3 bases and J 12 bases; bases outside gene matches: 11. This CDR3 spans 15 amino acids. Germline-derived CDR1 and CDR2 are SGDLS and YYNGEE. In nucleotides, the CDR3 is TGTGCCAGCAGCGGACGACTAGCGGGGGCCCCCCGTCAGTATTTT. This codes for CASSGRLAGAPRQYF.

The chain recombines TRBV19 with TRBJ2-5; 7 bases align to TRBD1. Germline V lookup: CDR1 LNHDA, CDR2 SQIVND (reference sequence). This CDR3 is built from 14 residues. With V trimmed by 4 bases and J by 5 bases, 7 bases remained unmatched. The CDR3 DNA reads as TGTGCCAGTAGTAGCCAAGACAGGGTGGAGACCCAGTACTTC. Translating gives CASSSQDRVETQYF.

The V call is TRBV19, the J call TRBJ2-7; a weak D match, TRBD1 (6 bases). This CDR3 has 13 amino acids. The germline V gene has CDR1 LNHDA and CDR2 SQIVND (reference sequence). Trimming removed 10 bases from V and 3 bases from J, with 16 bases in between. The CDR3: CATQQGPLYEQYF. The DNA for the CDR3 is TGTGCCACCCAACAGGGTCCTCTCTACGAGCAGTACTTC.

This clone has only a few counts. V gene TRBV19 combines with J gene TRBJ1-5; D is undetermined. This CDR3 is 15 amino acids long. Germline-derived CDR1 and CDR2 are LNHDA and SQIVND (reference sequence). The V gene lost 0 bases and the J gene lost 5 bases, with 11 bases spanning the gap. The CDR3 DNA reads as TGTGCCAGTAGTATAGATGCCGGGAACGATCAGCCCCAGCATTTT. Residues: CASSIDAGNDQPQHF.

The chain recombines TRBV7-2 with TRBJ1-6, with 7 positions matching TRBD1. V lost 2 bases and J lost 6; bases outside the gene matches: 4. The CDR3 length is 15 residues. The germline gives CDR1 SGHTA, CDR2 FQGNSA. The CDR3 loop reads CASSLSAGGNSPLHF. In DNA form, the CDR3 reads TGTGCCAGCAGCTTATCCGCAGGGGGTAATTCACCCCTCCACTTT.

The CDR3 sequence is CASSIRALEETQYF. CDR3 nucleotide sequence: TGTGCCAGTAGTATACGGGCGCTTGAGGAGACCCAGTACTTC. The chain links TRBV19 to TRBJ2-5; D not resolved. V was pared by 2 bases and J by 5 bases, with 12 bases between. The CDR3 consists of 14 residues. CDR1 LNHDA and CDR2 SQIVND come from the germline V gene (reference sequence).

The genes are TRBV7-9 and TRBJ2-7; 14 nucleotides match TRBD2. The V segment lost 6 bases and the J segment 1 base; nucleotides outside the gene matches: 11. Per germline, CDR1 SEHNR and CDR2 FQNEAQ (reference sequence). This CDR3 has 18 amino acids. CDR3 in amino acids: CASSSGAGLAGGSYEQYF. The CDR3 bases are TGTGCCAGCAGTTCGGGGGCCGGACTAGCGGGAGGTTCCTACGAGCAGTACTTC.